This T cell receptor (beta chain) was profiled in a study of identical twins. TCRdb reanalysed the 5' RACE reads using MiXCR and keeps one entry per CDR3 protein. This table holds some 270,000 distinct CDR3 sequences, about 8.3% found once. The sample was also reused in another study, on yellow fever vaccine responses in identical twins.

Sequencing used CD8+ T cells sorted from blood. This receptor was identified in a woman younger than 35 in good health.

The CDR3 reads CSARDQKGELDQFF. CDR3 in DNA: TGCAGTGCTAGAGATCAGAAGGGGGAACTGGATCAGTTTTTT. The V call is TRBV20-1, the J call TRBJ1-4; possible D gene TRBD1, 6 bases. V dropped 0 bases and J dropped 16 bases, with 21 bases sitting between them. The CDR3 contains 14 residues. Germline-derived CDR1 and CDR2 are DFQATT and SNEGSKA (reference sequence).